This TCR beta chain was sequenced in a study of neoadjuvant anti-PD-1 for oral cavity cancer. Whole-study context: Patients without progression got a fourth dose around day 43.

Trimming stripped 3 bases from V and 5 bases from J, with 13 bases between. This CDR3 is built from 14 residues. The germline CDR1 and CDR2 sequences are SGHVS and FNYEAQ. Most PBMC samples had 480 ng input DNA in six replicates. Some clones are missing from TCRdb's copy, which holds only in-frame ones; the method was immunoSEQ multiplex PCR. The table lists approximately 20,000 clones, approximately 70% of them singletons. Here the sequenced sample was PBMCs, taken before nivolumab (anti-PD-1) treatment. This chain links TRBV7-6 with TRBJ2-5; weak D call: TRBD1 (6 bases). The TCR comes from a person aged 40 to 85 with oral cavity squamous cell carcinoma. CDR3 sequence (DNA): TGTGCCAGCAGCTTTACACAGGGATACGAGACCCAGTACTTC. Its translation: CASSFTQGYETQYF.